Shown below are 23 T cell receptor beta chains from a single sample sequenced in a study of PD-L1 blockade in urothelial cancer. Time point indicated: pretreatment peripheral blood. Method: immunoSEQ multiplex PCR; TCRdb's copy keeps in-frame clones and lacks some. The table records 58,000 or so clones, about four fifths of them present only once. The specimen was PBMCs, collected around atezolizumab (anti-PD-L1) treatment. Source of these receptors: a man aged 70-80 years with urothelial cancer.

V is TRBV7-9 and J is TRBJ2-1; 10 bases are shared with TRBD2. After removal of 5 bases from V and 3 bases from J, the junction contained 4 bases not matched to a gene. In germline, CDR1 is SEHNR, CDR2 FQNEAQ (reference sequence). The CDR3 covers 15 residues. CDR3: CASSRLAGDYNEQFF. The CDR3 coding sequence is TGTGCCAGCAGCCGCCTAGCGGGGGACTACAATGAGCAGTTCTTC.

This clone was observed a few times. The V gene is TRBV28, the J gene TRBJ2-7; possible D gene TRBD2, 7 bases. Trimming pared 3 bases from V and 6 bases from J, leaving 15 bases between. CDR3 length equals 14 residues. Germline V lookup: CDR1 MDHEN, CDR2 SYDVKM. CDR3 sequence (DNA): TGTGCCAGCAGTTTCCAACCAGGGGAGGGCGAGCAGTACTTC. Residues: CASSFQPGEGEQYF.

This chain links TRBV11-2 with TRBJ2-2, with D hard to call. V was clipped by 1 base and J by 4 bases, with 7 bases between them. Per the germline V gene, CDR1 is SGHAT and CDR2 is FQNNGV. The CDR3 consists of 14 residues. CDR3 sequence: CASSLGPSTGELFF. The CDR3 DNA is TGTGCCAGCAGCTTAGGGCCCTCCACCGGGGAGCTGTTTTTT.

The chain has TRBV10-2 and TRBJ2-7; the D gene is possibly TRBD2 (6 bases). The CDR3 is 15 residues long. V lost 2 bases and J 0 bases, leaving 11 bases between the germline ends. CDR1 WSHSY and CDR2 SAAADI come from the germline V gene. DNA of the CDR3: TGCGCCAGCAGTGAGGGCGGGGAGGCCTCCTACGAGCAGTACTTC. Protein: CASSEGGEASYEQYF.

The chain has TRBV18 and TRBJ2-7, with a weak D call TRBD2 (5 bases). The V gene's germline CDR1 is KGHSH and CDR2 LQKENI. There are 14 residues in the CDR3. V was cut by 1 base and J by 2 bases, with 9 bases left in between. The CDR3 protein is CASSPRVRAYEQYF. The DNA for the CDR3 is TGTGCCAGCTCACCACGGGTGAGGGCCTACGAGCAGTACTTC.

The genes are TRBV7-9 and TRBJ2-5; D is uncertain. From germline, CDR1 is SEHNR and CDR2 FQNEAQ (reference sequence). This CDR3 spans 14 amino acids. Between the trimmed V and J ends, which lost 2 bases and 3 bases, there was a span of 10 bases. The CDR3 here is CASSLTNVKETQYF. The CDR3, as DNA: TGTGCCAGCAGCTTAACTAACGTTAAAGAGACCCAGTACTTC.

The chain combines TRBV5-6 with TRBJ2-5; TRBD1 is a possible D gene (8 bases). CDR1 SGHDT and CDR2 YYEEEE come from the germline V gene. The V end was cut by 0 bases, the J end by 6 bases, with 15 bases between. This CDR3 comprises 15 residues. DNA for the CDR3: TGTGCCAGCAGCTTGGACAGGGGGGGGTCCAAGACCCAGTACTTC. Protein: CASSLDRGGSKTQYF.

The rearrangement joins TRBV5-1 to TRBJ2-1, with 8 bases aligning to TRBD1. The CDR3 is made up of 15 amino acids. V lost 0 bases, J lost 2 bases, and 1 base stayed unmatched. CDR1 and CDR2 (germline): SGHRS, YFSETQ. CDR3 loop: CASSLGGQAYNEQFF. Here the CDR3 DNA reads TGCGCCAGCAGCTTGGGGGGACAGGCCTACAATGAGCAGTTCTTC.

The rearrangement joins TRBV6-6 to TRBJ1-1, with D perhaps matching TRBD1 (6 bases). The ends were cut back, 5 bases at V and 4 bases at J, with 14 bases in the middle. Germline V gene data show CDR1 as MNHNY and CDR2 as SVGAGI (reference sequence). The length of the CDR3 is 14 residues. CDR3: CASSQQGGGTEAFF. DNA for the CDR3: TGTGCCAGCAGTCAACAGGGAGGGGGCACTGAAGCTTTCTTT.

This clone was seen only once. The genes are TRBV10-3 and TRBJ2-7, with TRBD2 as a possible D gene (6 bases). The CDR3 runs 15 residues. CDR1 is ENHRY and CDR2 is SYGVKD in the germline V gene. V was clipped by 6 bases and J by 0 bases, with 15 bases between them. The CDR3 protein is CAISGQEGSSYEQYF. CDR3 in DNA: TGTGCCATCAGCGGGCAGGAGGGTAGCTCCTACGAGCAGTACTTC.

This chain links TRBV29-1 with TRBJ2-3, with 7 bases identical to TRBD2. CDR3 length: 14 amino acids. Germline V lookup: CDR1 SQVTM, CDR2 ANQGSEA. J lost 4 bases, V lost 6 bases, and 10 bases had no gene match. CDR3 nucleotides: TGCAGCGTGGGAGCGGGATTTGAGTCAGATACGCAGTATTTT. Encoded protein: CSVGAGFESDTQYF.

The chain uses TRBV5-4 and TRBJ2-7; TRBD2 matches at 9 bases. The CDR3 runs 15 residues. Germline CDR1 reads SGHNT; CDR2 reads YYREEE (reference sequence). The V and J ends lost 4 bases and 3 bases, in that order; junction bases with no gene match: 8. The CDR3 loop is CASSLSSGSDYEQYF. The CDR3 DNA reads TGTGCCAGCAGCCTCAGTAGCGGGAGCGACTACGAGCAGTACTTC.

The CDR3 nucleotides read TGTGCCAGCAGCTTAAATGCCCCCGCAGCGGGAGGGACAGATACGCAGTATTTT. It is translated as CASSLNAPAAGGTDTQYF. The V call is TRBV7-2, the J call TRBJ2-3; 10 nucleotides line up with TRBD2. Looked up from germline, CDR1 is SGHTA and CDR2 is FQGNSA. The CDR3 has 18 amino acids. After removal of 2 bases from V and 3 bases from J, the junction contained 11 bases not matched to a gene.

The chain carries TRBV5-1 and TRBJ2-3; 10 bases are shared with TRBD2. V trimming: 4 bases; J trimming: 1 base; junction bases outside the gene matches: 12. Per germline, CDR1 SGHRS and CDR2 YFSETQ. The CDR3 loop spans 18 amino acids. CDR3 sequence reads: CASSIGLAVSPGTDTQYF. CDR3 coding DNA: TGCGCCAGCAGCATAGGACTAGCGGTCTCCCCTGGCACAGATACGCAGTATTTT.

The genes are TRBV7-6 and TRBJ2-1, with TRBD2 matching 12 bases. CDR1 and CDR2 from the germline V gene are SGHVS and FNYEAQ. With 5 bases clipped from V and 4 bases from J, the junction kept 3 bases outside the gene matches. This CDR3 contains 15 residues. The CDR3 here is CASSLTSGRYNEQFF. The CDR3 nucleotides are TGTGCCAGCAGCCTAACTAGCGGGAGGTACAATGAGCAGTTCTTC.

This sequence joins TRBV2 and TRBJ2-2; maybe TRBD1 (6 bases). Germline values: CDR1 SNHLY, CDR2 FYNNEI. The CDR3 loop spans 14 amino acids. The germline V and J ends were trimmed by 7 bases and 2 bases, with 11 bases remaining between them. CDR3 residues: CASTRQANTGELFF. As DNA, the CDR3 is TGTGCCAGCACTCGACAGGCTAACACCGGGGAGCTGTTTTTT.

The chain is built from TRBV14 and TRBJ2-2; D is possibly TRBD1 (5 bases). This CDR3 contains 13 residues. Trimming pared 1 base from V and 7 bases from J, leaving 7 bases between. The germline V gene has CDR1 SGHDN and CDR2 FVKESK. The CDR3, as DNA: TGTGCCAGCAGCCAAGCAGGGATCGGGGAGCTGTTTTTT. Its translation: CASSQAGIGELFF.

This clone was found once. The chain uses TRBV5-1 and TRBJ1-2, with TRBD1 matching 7 bases. This CDR3 comprises 15 residues. After removal of 4 bases from V and 1 base from J, the junction contained 7 bases not matched to a gene. Germline lookup yields CDR1 SGHRS and CDR2 YFSETQ. The CDR3, as DNA: TGCGCCAGCAGCGTCGGGACAGACCGTAACTATGGCTACACCTTC. Its translation is CASSVGTDRNYGYTF.

The rearrangement links TRBV6-1 to TRBJ2-3; D possibly corresponds to TRBD2 (6 bases). V was cut by 0 bases and J by 4 bases, with 8 bases left in between. Per germline, CDR1 MNHNS and CDR2 SASEGT. This CDR3 has 14 residues. Here the CDR3 DNA reads TGTGCCAGCAGTGAAGCGGCGGGGCCAGATACGCAGTATTTT. Its translation: CASSEAAGPDTQYF.

The chain uses TRBV28 and TRBJ2-7; D call uncertain. V gave up 2 bases and J gave up 6 bases, with 14 bases separating them. This CDR3 region has 14 residues. The germline gives CDR1 MDHEN, CDR2 SYDVKM. Here the CDR3 reads CASSLGQAGAEQYF. In nucleotides, the CDR3 is TGTGCCAGCAGTTTAGGGCAGGCTGGTGCCGAGCAGTACTTC.

The rearrangement links TRBV18 to TRBJ1-4, with no clear D. Germline assignment: CDR1 KGHSH and CDR2 LQKENI. With 4 bases removed from V and 1 base from J, the gap between germline ends came to 13 bases. The CDR3 runs 16 residues. The CDR3 here is CASSLRVARTNEKLFF. The DNA of the CDR3 is TGTGCCAGCTCACTGAGGGTGGCGAGAACTAATGAAAAACTGTTTTTT.

The J gene is TRBJ1-4, the V gene TRBV28, with D maybe TRBD1 (5 bases). CDR1 is MDHEN and CDR2 is SYDVKM in the germline V gene. Trimming took 7 bases from V and 6 from J, leaving 18 bases between them. There are 15 residues in the CDR3. In DNA, the CDR3 is TGTGCCAGCACCCCGGTGGGCAGGGCGTATGAAAAACTGTTTTTT. Translating gives CASTPVGRAYEKLFF.

This clone has just a few counts. The genes are TRBV6-1 and TRBJ1-4, with TRBD1 matching 8 bases. CDR1 is MNHNS and CDR2 is SASEGT in the germline V gene. The CDR3 is 14 amino acids. With V trimmed by 4 bases and J by 5 bases, 3 bases remained unmatched. The DNA of the CDR3 is TGTGCCAGCAGTGGGGACAGGAGCAATGAAAAACTGTTTTTT. Its protein product is CASSGDRSNEKLFF.